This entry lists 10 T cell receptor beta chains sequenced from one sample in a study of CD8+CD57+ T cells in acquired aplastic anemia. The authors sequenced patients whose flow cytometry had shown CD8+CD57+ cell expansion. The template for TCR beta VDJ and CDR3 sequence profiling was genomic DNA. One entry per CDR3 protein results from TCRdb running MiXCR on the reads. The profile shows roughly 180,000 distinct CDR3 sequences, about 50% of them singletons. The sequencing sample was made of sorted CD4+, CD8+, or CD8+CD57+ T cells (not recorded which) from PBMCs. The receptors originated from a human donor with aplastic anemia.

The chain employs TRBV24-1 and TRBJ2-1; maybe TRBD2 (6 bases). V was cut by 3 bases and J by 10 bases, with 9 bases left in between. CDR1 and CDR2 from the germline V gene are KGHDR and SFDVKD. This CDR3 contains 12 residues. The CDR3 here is CATSDGGGEQFF. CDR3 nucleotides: TGTGCCACCAGTGATGGGGGAGGCGAGCAGTTCTTC.

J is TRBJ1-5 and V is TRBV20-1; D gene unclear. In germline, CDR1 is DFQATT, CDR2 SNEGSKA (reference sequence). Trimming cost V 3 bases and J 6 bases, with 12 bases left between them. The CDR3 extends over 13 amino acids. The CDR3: CSAREGLAQPQHF. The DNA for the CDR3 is TGCAGTGCTAGGGAAGGGCTGGCTCAGCCCCAGCATTTT.

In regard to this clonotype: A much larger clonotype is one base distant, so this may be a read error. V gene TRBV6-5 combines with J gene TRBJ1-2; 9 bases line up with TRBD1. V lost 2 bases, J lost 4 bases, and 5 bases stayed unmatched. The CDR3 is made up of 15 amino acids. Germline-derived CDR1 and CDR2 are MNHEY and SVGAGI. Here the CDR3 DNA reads TGTGCCAGCAGTTACCCGGGACAGGGTTGCTATGGCTACACCTTC. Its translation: CASSYPGQGCYGYTF.

CDR3 protein: CAISAEQTGNTIYF. For the CDR3, the DNA is TGTGCCATCAGTGCTGAACAGACGGGAAACACCATATATTTT. The chain recombines TRBV10-3 with TRBJ1-3, with D hard to call. V lost 4 bases and J lost 4, with 11 bases in between. The CDR3 contains 14 residues. CDR1 and CDR2 from the germline V gene are ENHRY and SYGVKD.

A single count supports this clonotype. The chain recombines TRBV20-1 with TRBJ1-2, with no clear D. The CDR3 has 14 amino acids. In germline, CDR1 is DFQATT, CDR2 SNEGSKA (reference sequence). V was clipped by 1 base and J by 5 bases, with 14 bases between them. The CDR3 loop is CSARVFGPPYGYTF. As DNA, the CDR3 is TGCAGTGCTAGAGTGTTCGGGCCACCTTATGGCTACACCTTC.

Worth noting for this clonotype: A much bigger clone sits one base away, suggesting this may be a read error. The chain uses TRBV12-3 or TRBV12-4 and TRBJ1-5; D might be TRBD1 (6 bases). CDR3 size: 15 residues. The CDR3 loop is CARSLQGNSNQPQHF. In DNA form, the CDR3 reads TGTGCCCGCAGTCTACAGGGTAATAGCAATCAGCCCCAGCATTTT.

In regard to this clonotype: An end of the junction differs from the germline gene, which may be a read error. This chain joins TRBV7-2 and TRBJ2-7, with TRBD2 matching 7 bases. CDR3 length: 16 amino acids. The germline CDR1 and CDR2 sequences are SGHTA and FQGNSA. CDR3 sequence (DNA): TGTGCCAGCAGTTTAGCGCTATCGGGGGGCTCCTACGAGCAGTACTTC. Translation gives CASSLALSGGSYEQYF.

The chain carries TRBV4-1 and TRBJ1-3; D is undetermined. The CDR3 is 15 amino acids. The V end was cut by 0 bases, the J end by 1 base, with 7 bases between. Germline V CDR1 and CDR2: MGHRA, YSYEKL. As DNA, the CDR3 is TGCGCCAGCAGCCAAGATCGGGGATCTGGAAACACCATATATTTT. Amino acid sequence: CASSQDRGSGNTIYF.

The CDR3: CASSSSGMITDTQYF. The CDR3 DNA reads as TGTGCCAGCAGTTCATCCGGGATGATCACAGATACGCAGTATTTT. V and J are TRBV25-1 and TRBJ2-3, with TRBD2 as a possible D gene (5 bases). This CDR3 has 15 residues. CDR1 is MGHDK, CDR2 SYGVNS, per germline. Trimming shortened V by 5 bases and J by 2 bases, and 14 bases separated the two germline ends.

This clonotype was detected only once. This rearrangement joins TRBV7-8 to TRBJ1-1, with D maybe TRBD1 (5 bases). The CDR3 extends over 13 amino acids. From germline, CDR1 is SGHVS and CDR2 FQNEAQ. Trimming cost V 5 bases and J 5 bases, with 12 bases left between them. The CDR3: CASSIQQETEAFF. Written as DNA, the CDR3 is TGTGCCAGCAGCATCCAACAGGAGACTGAAGCTTTCTTT.